This T cell receptor (beta chain) is from a study of T cell responses to AZD1222 COVID-19 vaccine. Across the study: Second-dose intervals of approximately 4 or approximately 12 weeks were pooled. Study conclusions and caveats: Repertoire sampling occurred only after the peak T cell response.

Data came from immunoSEQ multiplex PCR; TCRdb stores just in-frame clones and leaves some out. The data hold 60,000 to 75,000 clones, with over 75% observed a single time. With respect to this clone: Its antigen is still unknown.

The starting material was peripheral blood, obtained on day 0 of AZD1222 vaccination. The receptor was isolated from an adult in good health.

CDR3 region: CASMSLADEQFF. The CDR3, as DNA: TGTGCCAGCATGTCCCTAGCCGATGAGCAGTTCTTC. The gene calls are TRBV12-3 or TRBV12-4 and TRBJ2-1, with D maybe TRBD2 (5 bases). The CDR3 is 12 residues long. V was cut by 7 bases and J by 8 bases, with 12 bases left in between.